A single T cell receptor beta chain is shown here with its context. Starting 14 to 28 days after autologous transplant, ipilimumab 1 mg/kg was given. This sample was included in a study of ipilimumab plus nivolumab after autologous stem cell transplantation. On the study more broadly: A median of about 8 nivolumab and a few ipilimumab doses were given. Both relapsed and primary refractory DLBCL were included.

Sequenced by immunoSEQ multiplex PCR; TCRdb stores in-frame clones only, minus some. The sample includes about 22,000 clones, around 80% seen only once; the top ten take over 15%. The V gene's germline CDR1 is SGHVS and CDR2 FNYEAQ. V lost 3 bases, J lost 0 bases, and 6 bases stayed unmatched. This CDR3 region has 16 residues. The chain is built from TRBV7-6 and TRBJ2-3; 7 nucleotides line up with TRBD2. This receptor was obtained from a male donor with diffuse large B-cell lymphoma. The sample in question was PBMCs, obtained in a trial of ipilimumab plus nivolumab as post-transplant consolidation. CDR3 amino acids: CASSLLMGGSTDTQYF. The CDR3 bases are TGTGCCAGCAGCTTGTTGATGGGGGGGAGCACAGATACGCAGTATTTT.